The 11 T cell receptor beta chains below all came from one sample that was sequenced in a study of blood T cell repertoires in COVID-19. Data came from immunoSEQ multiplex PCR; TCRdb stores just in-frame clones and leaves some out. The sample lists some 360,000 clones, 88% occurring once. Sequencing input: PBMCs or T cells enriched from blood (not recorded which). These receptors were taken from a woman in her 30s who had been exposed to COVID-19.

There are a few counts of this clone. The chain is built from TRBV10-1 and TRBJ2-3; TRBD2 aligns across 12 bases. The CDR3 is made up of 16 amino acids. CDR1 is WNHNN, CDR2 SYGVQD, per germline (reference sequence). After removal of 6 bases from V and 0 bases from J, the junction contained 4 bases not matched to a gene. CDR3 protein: CASSPSGRGSTDTQYF. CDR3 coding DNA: TGCGCCAGCAGCCCTAGCGGGAGGGGTAGCACAGATACGCAGTATTTT.

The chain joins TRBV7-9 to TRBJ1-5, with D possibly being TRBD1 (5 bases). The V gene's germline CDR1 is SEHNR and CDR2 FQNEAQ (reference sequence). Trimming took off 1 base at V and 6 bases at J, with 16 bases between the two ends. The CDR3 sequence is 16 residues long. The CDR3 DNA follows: TGTGCCAGCAGCTTAGTGCGCGGGGGATGGAGTCAGCCCCAGCATTTT. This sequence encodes CASSLVRGGWSQPQHF.

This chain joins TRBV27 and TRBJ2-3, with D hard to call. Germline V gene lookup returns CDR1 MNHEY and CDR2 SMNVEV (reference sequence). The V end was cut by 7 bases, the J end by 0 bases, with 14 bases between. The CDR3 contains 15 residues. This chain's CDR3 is CASTPFPYSTDTQYF. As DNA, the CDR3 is TGTGCCAGCACCCCTTTCCCTTATAGCACAGATACGCAGTATTTT.

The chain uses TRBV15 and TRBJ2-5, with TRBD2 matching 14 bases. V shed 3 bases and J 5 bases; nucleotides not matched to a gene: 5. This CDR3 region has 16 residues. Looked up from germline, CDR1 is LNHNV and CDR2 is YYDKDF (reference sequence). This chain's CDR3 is CATSRMGLAGDETQYF. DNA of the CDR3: TGTGCCACCAGCAGGATGGGACTAGCGGGAGATGAGACCCAGTACTTC.

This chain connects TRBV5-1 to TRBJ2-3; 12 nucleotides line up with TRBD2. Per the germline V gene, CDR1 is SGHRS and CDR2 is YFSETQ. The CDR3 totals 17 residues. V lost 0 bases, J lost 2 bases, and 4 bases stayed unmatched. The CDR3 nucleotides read TGCGCCAGCAGCTTGGCCCTAGCGGGAGGGGACACAGATACGCAGTATTTT. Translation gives CASSLALAGGDTDTQYF.

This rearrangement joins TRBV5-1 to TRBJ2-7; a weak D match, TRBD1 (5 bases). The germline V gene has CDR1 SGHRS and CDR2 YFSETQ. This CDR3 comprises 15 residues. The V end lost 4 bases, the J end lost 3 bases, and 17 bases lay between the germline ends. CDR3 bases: TGCGCCAGCAGCAGGTCCGTGGACAAACGCTACGAGCAGTACTTC. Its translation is CASSRSVDKRYEQYF.

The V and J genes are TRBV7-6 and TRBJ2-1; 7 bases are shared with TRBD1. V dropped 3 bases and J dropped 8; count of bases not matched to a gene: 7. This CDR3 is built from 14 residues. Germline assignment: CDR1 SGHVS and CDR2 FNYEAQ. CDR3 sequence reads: CASSFSTGYDEQFF. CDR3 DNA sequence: TGTGCCAGCAGCTTCTCGACAGGGTACGATGAGCAGTTCTTC.

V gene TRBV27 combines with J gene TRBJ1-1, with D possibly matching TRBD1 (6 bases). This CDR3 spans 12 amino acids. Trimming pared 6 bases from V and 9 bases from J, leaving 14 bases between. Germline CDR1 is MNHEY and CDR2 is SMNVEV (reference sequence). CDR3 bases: TGTGCCAGCAGCTTTATTGGACAGCAAGCTTTCTTT. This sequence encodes CASSFIGQQAFF.

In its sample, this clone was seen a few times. Written as DNA, the CDR3 is TGTGCCACCAGTGATCCGCTAGCGGGAGATACCTACAATGAGCAGTTCTTC. Encoded protein: CATSDPLAGDTYNEQFF. The chain links TRBV24-1 to TRBJ2-1; 10 nucleotides align to TRBD2. Trimming removed 3 bases from V and 2 bases from J; junction bases left unmatched: 6. Germline V lookup: CDR1 KGHDR, CDR2 SFDVKD. This CDR3 is built from 17 residues.

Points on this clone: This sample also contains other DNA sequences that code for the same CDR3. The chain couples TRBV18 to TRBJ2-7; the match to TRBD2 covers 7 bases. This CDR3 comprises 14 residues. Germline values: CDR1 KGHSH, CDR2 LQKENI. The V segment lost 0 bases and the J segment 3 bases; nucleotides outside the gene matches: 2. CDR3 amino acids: CASSPPGLSYEQYF. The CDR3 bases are TGTGCCAGCTCACCACCGGGACTAAGCTACGAGCAGTACTTC.

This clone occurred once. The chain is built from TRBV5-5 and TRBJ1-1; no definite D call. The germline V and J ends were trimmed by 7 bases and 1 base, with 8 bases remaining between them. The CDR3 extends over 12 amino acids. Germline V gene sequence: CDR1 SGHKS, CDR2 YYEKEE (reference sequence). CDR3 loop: CASVSENTEAFF. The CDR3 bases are TGTGCCAGCGTCAGTGAGAACACTGAAGCTTTCTTT.